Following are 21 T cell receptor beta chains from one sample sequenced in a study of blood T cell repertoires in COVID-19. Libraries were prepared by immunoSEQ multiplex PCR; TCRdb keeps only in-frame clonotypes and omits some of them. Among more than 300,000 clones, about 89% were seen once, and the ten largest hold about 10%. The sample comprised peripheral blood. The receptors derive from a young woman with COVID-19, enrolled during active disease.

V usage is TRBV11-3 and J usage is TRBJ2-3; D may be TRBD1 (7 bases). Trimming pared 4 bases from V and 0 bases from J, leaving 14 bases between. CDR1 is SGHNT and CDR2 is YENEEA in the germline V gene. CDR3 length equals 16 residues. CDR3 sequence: CASSYRGGISTDTQYF. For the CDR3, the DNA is TGTGCCAGCAGCTACAGGGGAGGAATCAGCACAGATACGCAGTATTTT. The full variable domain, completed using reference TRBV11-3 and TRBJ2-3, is EAGVVQSPRYKIIEKKQPVAFWCNPISGHNTLYWYLQNLGQGPELLIRYENEEAVDDSQLPKDRFSAERLKGVDSTLKIQPAELGDSAVYLCASSYRGGISTDTQYFGPGTRLTVL.

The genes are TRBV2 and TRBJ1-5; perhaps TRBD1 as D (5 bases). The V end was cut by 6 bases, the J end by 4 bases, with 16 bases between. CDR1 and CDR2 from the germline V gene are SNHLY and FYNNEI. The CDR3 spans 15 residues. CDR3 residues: CASRARSGGNQPQHF. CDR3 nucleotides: TGTGCCAGCAGGGCTCGCTCGGGGGGAAATCAGCCCCAGCATTTT.

The CDR3 here is CASSEAGATWFF. The CDR3 nucleotides are TGCGCCAGCAGTGAGGCAGGGGCGACCTGGTTCTTC. The V and J genes are TRBV10-1 and TRBJ2-1; D may be TRBD1 (6 bases). The CDR3 totals 12 residues. Germline CDR1 is WNHNN and CDR2 is SYGVQD (reference sequence). The V end was cut by 2 bases, the J end by 15 bases, with 14 bases between.

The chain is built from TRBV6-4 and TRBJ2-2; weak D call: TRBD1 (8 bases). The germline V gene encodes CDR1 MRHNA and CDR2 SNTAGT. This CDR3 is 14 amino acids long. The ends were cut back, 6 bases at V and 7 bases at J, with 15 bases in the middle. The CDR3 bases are TGTGCCAGCAGCCCGACAGGGGAGGGCGGGGAGCTGTTTTTT. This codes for CASSPTGEGGELFF.

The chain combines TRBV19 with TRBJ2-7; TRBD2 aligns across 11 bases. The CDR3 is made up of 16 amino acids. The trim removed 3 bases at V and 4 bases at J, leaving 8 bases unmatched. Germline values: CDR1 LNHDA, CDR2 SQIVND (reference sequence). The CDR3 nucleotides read TGTGCCAGTAGTATGGGGACTAGCGGAAAAGTTTACGAGCAGTACTTC. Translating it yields CASSMGTSGKVYEQYF.

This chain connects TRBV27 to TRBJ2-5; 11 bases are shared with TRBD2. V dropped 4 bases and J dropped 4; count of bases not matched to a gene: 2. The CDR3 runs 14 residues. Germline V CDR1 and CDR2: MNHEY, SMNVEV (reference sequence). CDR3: CASSSTSGVETQYF. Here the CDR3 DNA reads TGTGCCAGCAGTTCGACTAGCGGGGTAGAGACCCAGTACTTC.

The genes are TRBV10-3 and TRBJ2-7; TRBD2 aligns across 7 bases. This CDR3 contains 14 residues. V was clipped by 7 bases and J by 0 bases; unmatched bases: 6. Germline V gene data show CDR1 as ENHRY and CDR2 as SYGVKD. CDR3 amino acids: CAIKDPGGSYEQYF. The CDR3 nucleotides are TGTGCCATCAAGGACCCGGGGGGCTCCTACGAGCAGTACTTC.

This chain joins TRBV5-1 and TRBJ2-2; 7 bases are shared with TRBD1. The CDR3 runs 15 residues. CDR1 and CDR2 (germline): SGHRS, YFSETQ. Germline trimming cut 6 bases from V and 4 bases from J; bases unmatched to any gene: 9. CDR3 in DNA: TGCGCCAGCAAATCGGGACAGAATCCCACCGGGGAGCTGTTTTTT. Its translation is CASKSGQNPTGELFF.

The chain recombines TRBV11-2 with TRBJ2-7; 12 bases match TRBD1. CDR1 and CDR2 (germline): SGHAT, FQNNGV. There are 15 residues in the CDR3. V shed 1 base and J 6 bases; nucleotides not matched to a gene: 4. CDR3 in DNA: TGTGCCAGCAGCTTAGCCGGGACAGGGGGCGGCGAGCAGTACTTC. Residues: CASSLAGTGGGEQYF.

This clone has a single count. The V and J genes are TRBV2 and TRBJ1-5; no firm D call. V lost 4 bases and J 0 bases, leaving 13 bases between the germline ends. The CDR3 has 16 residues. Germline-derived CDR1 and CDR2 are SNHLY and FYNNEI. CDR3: CASSVIGVHSNQPQHF. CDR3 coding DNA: TGTGCCAGCAGTGTCATCGGGGTTCATAGCAATCAGCCCCAGCATTTT.

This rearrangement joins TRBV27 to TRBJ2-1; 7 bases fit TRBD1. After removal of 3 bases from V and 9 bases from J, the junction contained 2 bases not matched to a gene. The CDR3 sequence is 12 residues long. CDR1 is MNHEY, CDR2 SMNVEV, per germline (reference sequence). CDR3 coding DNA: TGTGCCAGCAGTTTCCGGGACAGTGAGCAGTTCTTC. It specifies CASSFRDSEQFF.

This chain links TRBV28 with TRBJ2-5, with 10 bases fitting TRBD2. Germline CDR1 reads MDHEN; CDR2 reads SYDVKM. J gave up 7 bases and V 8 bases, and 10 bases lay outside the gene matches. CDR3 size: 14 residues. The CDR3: CASSIAGGFVTQYF. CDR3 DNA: TGTGCCAGCTCAATAGCGGGAGGTTTCGTGACCCAGTACTTC.

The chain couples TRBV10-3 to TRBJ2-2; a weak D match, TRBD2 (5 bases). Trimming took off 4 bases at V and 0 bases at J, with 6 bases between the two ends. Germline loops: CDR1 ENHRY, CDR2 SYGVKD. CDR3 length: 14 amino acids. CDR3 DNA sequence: TGTGCCATCAGTGGGGGAGCGAACACCGGGGAGCTGTTTTTT. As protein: CAISGGANTGELFF.

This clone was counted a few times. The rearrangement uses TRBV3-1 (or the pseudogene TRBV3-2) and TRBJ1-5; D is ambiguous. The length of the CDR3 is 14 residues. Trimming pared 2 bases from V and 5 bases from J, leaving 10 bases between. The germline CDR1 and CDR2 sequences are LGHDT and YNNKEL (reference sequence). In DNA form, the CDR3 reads TGTGCCAGCAGCCAATCCGGGAGAGATCAGCCCCAGCATTTT. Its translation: CASSQSGRDQPQHF.

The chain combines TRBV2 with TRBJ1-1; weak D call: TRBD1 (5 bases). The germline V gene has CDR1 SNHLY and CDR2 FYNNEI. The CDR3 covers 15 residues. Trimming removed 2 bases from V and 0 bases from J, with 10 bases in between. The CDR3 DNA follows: TGTGCCAGCAGTGAATCAGGGTCCATGAACACTGAAGCTTTCTTT. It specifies CASSESGSMNTEAFF.

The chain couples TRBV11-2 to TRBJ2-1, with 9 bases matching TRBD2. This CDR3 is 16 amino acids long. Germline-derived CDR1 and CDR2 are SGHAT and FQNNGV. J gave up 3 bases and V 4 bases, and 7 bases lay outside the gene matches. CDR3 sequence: CASSSVGSGSYNEQFF. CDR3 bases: TGTGCCAGCAGCTCCGTGGGTAGCGGGAGCTACAATGAGCAGTTCTTC.

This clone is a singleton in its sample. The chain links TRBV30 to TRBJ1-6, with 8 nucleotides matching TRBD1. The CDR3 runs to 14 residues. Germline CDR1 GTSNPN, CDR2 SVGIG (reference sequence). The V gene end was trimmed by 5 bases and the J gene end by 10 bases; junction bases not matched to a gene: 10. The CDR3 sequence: CAWSQQGVRSPLHF. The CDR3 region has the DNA TGTGCCTGGTCTCAACAGGGGGTCAGGTCACCCCTCCACTTT.

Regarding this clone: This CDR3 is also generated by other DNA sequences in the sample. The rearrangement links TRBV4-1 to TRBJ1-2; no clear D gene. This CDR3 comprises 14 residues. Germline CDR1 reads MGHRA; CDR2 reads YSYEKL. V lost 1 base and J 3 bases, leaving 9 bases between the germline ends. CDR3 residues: CASSQVGQDYGYTF. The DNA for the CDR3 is TGCGCCAGCAGCCAAGTTGGGCAGGACTATGGCTACACCTTC.

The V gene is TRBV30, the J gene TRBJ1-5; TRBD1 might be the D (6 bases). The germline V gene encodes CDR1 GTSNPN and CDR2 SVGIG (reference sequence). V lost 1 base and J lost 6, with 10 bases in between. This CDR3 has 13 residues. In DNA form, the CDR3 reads TGTGCCTGGAGTGGAGCGGGGGCTCAGCCCCAGCATTTT. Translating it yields CAWSGAGAQPQHF.

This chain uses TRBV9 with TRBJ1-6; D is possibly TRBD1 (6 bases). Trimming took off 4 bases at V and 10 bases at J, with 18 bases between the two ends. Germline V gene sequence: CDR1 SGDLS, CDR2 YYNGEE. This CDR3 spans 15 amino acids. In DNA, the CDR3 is TGTGCCAGCAGCTCAGAGGGGACACGACGGTCACCCCTCCACTTT. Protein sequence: CASSSEGTRRSPLHF.

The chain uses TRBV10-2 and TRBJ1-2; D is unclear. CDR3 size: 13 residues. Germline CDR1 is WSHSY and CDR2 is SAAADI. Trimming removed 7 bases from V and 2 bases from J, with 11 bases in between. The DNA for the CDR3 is TGCGCCAGCACCGCCGGAGGGAACTATGGCTACACCTTC. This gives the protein CASTAGGNYGYTF.